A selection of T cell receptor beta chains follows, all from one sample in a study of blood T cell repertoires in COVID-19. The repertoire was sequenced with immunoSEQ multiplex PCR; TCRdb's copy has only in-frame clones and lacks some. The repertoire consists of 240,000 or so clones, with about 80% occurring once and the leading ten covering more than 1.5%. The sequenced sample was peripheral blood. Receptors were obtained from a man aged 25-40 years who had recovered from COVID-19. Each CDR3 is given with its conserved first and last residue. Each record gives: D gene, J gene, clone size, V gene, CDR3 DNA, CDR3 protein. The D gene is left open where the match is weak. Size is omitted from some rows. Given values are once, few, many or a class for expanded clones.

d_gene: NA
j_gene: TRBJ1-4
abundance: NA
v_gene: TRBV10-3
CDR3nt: TGTGCCATCAGAAGCGCGGATAATGAAAAACTGTTTTTT
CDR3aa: CAIRSADNEKLFF

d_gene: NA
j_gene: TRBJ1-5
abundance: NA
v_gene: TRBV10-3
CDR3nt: TGTGCCATCAGTGAGGGGGGCCGAGATCAGCCCCAGCATTTT
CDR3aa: CAISEGGRDQPQHF

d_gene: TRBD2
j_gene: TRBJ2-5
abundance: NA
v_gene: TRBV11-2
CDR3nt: TGTGCCAGCACTCCCGGGACTAGCGGGGGGTTCCAAGAGACCCAGTACTTC
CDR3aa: CASTPGTSGGFQETQYF

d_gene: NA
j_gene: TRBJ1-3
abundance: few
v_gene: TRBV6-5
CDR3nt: TGTGCCAGCAGTAAGGGGACTAGCTCTGGAAACACCATATATTTT
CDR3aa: CASSKGTSSGNTIYF

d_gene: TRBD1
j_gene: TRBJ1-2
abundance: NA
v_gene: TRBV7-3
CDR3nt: TGTGCCAGCAGCACAGGACAGGGCAGTAGATATGGCTACACCTTC
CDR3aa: CASSTGQGSRYGYTF

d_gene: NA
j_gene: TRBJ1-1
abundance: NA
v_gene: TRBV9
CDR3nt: TGTGCCAGCAGCACTGGGCTGTCTGAAGCTTTCTTT
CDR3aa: CASSTGLSEAFF

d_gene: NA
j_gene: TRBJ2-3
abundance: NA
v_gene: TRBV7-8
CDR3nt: TGTGCCAGCAGCTTAAGCGGTAGCGGAAGCACAGATACGCAGTATTTT
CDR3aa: CASSLSGSGSTDTQYF

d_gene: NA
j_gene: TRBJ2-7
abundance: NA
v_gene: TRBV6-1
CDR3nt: TGTGCCAGCTGGCAGGGTTTCGGCTACGAGCAGTACTTC
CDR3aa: CASWQGFGYEQYF

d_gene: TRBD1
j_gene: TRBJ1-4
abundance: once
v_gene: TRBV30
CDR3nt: TGTGCCTGGCCCGTAAACAGGGGTGACGAAAAACTGTTTTTT
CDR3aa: CAWPVNRGDEKLFF

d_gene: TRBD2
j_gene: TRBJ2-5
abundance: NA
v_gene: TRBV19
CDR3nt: TGTGCCAGTAGTATACTCGGGGGGGCCCCCCAGTACTTC
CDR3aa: CASSILGGAPQYF

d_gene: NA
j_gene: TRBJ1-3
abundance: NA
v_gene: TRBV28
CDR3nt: TGTGCCAGCAGTTTAATTGCGGCGAGCTCTGGAAACACCATATATTTT
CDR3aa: CASSLIAASSGNTIYF

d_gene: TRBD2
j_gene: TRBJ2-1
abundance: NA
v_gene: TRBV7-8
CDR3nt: TGTGCCAGCAGCTCCCCGGGGGGGCCCTACAATGAGCAGTTCTTC
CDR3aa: CASSSPGGPYNEQFF

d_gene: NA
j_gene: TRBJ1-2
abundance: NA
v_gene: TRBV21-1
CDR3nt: TGTGCCAGCAGGTATTTGAACTATGGCTACACCTTC
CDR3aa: CASRYLNYGYTF

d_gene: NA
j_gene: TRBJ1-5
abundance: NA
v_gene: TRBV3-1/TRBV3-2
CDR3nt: TGTGCCAGCAGCCAGGGGGGAGATCAGCCCCAGCATTTT
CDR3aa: CASSQGGDQPQHF

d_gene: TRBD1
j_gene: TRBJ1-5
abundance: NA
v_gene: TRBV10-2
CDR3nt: TGCGCCAGCTCAGGGGGAGGTCAGCCCCAGCATTTT
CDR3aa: CASSGGGQPQHF

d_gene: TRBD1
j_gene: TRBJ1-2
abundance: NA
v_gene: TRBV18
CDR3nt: TGTGCCAGCTCACCCATCCGGGACAGCTATGGCTACACCTTC
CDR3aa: CASSPIRDSYGYTF

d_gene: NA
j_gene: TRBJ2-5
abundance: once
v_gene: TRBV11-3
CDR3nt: TGTGCCAGCAGCTATAACAGCCAAGAGACCCAGTACTTC
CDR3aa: CASSYNSQETQYF

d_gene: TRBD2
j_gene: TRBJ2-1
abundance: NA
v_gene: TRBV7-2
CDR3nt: TGTGCCAGCAGCTTAGAATTAGCGGGGGGAGGGTATGAGCAGTTCTTC
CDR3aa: CASSLELAGGGYEQFF

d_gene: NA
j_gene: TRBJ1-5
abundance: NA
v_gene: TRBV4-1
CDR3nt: TGCGCCAGCAGCCAAGAACCCGGGTCAAGCAATCAGCCCCAGCATTTT
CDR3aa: CASSQEPGSSNQPQHF

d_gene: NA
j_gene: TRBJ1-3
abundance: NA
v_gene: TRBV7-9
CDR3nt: TGTGCCAGCAGCTTAGGGGTACTAACAAACACCATATATTTT
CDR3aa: CASSLGVLTNTIYF

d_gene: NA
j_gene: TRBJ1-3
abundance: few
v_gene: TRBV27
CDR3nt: TGTGCCAGCAGTAGGTCAGGGTATACCCCGAGCTCTGGAAACACCATATATTTT
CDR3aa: CASSRSGYTPSSGNTIYF

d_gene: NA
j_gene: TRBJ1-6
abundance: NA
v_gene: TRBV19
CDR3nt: TGTGCCAGTAGCAACAACAGGGAGGGCTCACCCCTCCACTTT
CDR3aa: CASSNNREGSPLHF

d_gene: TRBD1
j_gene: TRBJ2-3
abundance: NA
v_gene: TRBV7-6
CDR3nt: TGTGCCAGCAGCCTGAGGACAGGGGGCTCCGGAGATACGCAGTATTTT
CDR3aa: CASSLRTGGSGDTQYF

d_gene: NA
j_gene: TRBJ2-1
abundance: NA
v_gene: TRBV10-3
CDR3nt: TGTGCCATCAGTCGGGGGAGCTCCTACAATGAGCAGTTCTTC
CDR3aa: CAISRGSSYNEQFF

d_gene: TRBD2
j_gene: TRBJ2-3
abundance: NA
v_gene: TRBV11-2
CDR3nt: TGTGCCAGCAGCTTGGCAGCGGGGGGGTGGGCTTATACGCAGTATTTT
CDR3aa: CASSLAAGGWAYTQYF

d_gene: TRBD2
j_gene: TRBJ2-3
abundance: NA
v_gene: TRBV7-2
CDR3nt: TGTGCCAGCAGCACCCAATGGGGCGGGGGGGCATTTTCGGATACGCAGTATTTT
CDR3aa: CASSTQWGGGAFSDTQYF

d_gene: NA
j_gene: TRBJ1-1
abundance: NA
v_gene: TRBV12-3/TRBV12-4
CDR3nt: TGTGCCAGCAGTCCGGGTGGGAACACTGAAGCTTTCTTT
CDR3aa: CASSPGGNTEAFF

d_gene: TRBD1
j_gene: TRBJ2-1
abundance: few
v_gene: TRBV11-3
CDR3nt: TGTGCCAGCAGCAACAGGGGAAGGCATGAGCAGTTCTTC
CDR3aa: CASSNRGRHEQFF

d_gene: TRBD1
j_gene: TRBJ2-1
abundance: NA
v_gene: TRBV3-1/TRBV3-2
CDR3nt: TGTGCCAGCAGCCAAGAATCACAGGGGATTTACAATGAGCAGTTCTTC
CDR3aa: CASSQESQGIYNEQFF

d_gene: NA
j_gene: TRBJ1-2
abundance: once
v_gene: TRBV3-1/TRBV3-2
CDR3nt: TGTGCCAGCAGCCCCCTAGAAGGTGGCTATGGCTACACCTTC
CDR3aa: CASSPLEGGYGYTF

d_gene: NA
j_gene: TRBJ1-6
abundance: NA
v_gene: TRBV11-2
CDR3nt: TGTGCCAGCAGCTTAGTTCGCGGCAGGGTACTCTCACCCCTCCACTTT
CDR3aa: CASSLVRGRVLSPLHF

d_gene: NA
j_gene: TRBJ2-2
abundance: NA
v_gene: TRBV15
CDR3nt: TGTGCCACCAGCAGAGAACTAGCTGCGAACACCGGGGAGCTGTTTTTT
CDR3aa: CATSRELAANTGELFF

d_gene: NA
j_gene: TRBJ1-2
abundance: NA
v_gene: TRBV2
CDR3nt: TGTGCCAGCGAGAGGTATTCTAACTATGGCTACACCTTC
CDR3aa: CASERYSNYGYTF

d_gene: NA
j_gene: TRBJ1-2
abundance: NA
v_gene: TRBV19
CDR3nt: TGTGCCAGTAGTATAGATCGGGGTTCGGGAGGCTACACCTTC
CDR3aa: CASSIDRGSGGYTF

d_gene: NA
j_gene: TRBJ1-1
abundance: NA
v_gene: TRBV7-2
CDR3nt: TGTGCCAGCAGTACTGCGGAAGGTGAAGCTTTCTTT
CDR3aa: CASSTAEGEAFF

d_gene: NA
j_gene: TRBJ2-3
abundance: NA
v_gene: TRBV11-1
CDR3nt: TGTGCCAGCAGCTTAGGCAGGGGACCCACAGATACGCAGTATTTT
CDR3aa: CASSLGRGPTDTQYF

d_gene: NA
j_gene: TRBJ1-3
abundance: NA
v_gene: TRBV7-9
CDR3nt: TGTGCCAGCAGCTTATTGGGACACTCTGGAAACACCATATATTTT
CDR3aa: CASSLLGHSGNTIYF

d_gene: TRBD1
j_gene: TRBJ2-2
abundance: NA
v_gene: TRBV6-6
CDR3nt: TGTGCCAGCAGTTACGGGGACAGGGGTACCGGGGAGCTGTTTTTT
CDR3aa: CASSYGDRGTGELFF

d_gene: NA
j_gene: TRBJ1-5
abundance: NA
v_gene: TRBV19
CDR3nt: TGTGCCAGTAGTTACGAACAACAGGTTCTGGGGAGCAATCAGCCCCAGCATTTT
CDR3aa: CASSYEQQVLGSNQPQHF

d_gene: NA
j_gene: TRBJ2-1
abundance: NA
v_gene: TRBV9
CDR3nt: TGTGCCAGCAGCGTACGGGGGGCCTTTTTCGATGAGCAGTTCTTC
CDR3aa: CASSVRGAFFDEQFF

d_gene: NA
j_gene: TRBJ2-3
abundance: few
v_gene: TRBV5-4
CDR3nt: TGTGCCAGCAGCCTTGGTACTTCCTACACAGATACGCAGTATTTT
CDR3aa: CASSLGTSYTDTQYF

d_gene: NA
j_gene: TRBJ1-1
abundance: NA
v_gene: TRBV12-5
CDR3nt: TGTGCTAGTGGTTTGGCACGGGGTCCCGGGATGAACACTGAAGCTTTCTTT
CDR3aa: CASGLARGPGMNTEAFF

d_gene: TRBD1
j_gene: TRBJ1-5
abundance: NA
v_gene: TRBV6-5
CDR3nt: TGTGCCAGCACCAGGGGGACAGGGAATATTCAGCCCCAGCATTTT
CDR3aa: CASTRGTGNIQPQHF

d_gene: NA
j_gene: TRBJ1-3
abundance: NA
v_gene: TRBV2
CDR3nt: TGTGCCAGCAGTGAAAAGTTGTCAGTCTCTGGAAACACCATATATTTT
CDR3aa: CASSEKLSVSGNTIYF

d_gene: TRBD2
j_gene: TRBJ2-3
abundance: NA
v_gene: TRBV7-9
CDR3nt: TGTGCCAGCAGCCGACTAGCGGTTAACACAGATACGCAGTATTTT
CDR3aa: CASSRLAVNTDTQYF

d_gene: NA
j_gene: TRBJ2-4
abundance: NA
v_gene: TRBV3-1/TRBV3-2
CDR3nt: TGTGCCAGCAGCCAAGAGTACGGGCCGGGGTCCAAAAACATTCAGTACTTC
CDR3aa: CASSQEYGPGSKNIQYF

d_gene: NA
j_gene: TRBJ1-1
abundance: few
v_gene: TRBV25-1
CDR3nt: TGTGCCAGCCAAACAGATGGGGCCAACACTGAAGCTTTCTTT
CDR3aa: CASQTDGANTEAFF

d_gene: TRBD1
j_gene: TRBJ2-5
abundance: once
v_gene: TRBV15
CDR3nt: TGTGCCACCAGCAGTGGACAGGGAATACGGGAGACCCAGTACTTC
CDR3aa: CATSSGQGIRETQYF

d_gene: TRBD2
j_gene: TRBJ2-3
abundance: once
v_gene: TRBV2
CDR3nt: TGTGCCAGCAGCGGGACTAGCGGGGGGTCAGATACGCAGTATTTT
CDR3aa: CASSGTSGGSDTQYF

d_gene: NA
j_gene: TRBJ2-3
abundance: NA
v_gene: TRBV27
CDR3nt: TGTGCCAGCAGTTTATCTGACCCCGGGGCCGGGGGAAGTACGCAGTATTTT
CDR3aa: CASSLSDPGAGGSTQYF

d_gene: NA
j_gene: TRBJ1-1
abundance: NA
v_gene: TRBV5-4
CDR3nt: TGTGCCAGCAGCTTGGGTTTTGGACAGAGGGCTTTCTTT
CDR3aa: CASSLGFGQRAFF

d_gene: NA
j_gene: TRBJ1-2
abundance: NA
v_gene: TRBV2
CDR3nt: TGTGCCAGCAGTGAAGAGACACCGTACGGCTACACCTTC
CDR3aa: CASSEETPYGYTF

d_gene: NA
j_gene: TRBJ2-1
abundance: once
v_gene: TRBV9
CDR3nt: TGTGCCAGCAGCGTAAACTTTCGGGGGGCATCTTTGGACAATGAGCAGTTCTTC
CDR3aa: CASSVNFRGASLDNEQFF

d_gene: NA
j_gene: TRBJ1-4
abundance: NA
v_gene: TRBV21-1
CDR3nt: TGTGCCAGCAGCGAGGACAGGGGAAGTGAAAAACTGTTTTTT
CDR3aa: CASSEDRGSEKLFF

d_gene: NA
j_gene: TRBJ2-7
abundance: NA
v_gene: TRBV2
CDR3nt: TGTGCCAGCAAGTCAGGGTCCCCTAGGGGGTCCTACGAGCAGTACTTC
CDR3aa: CASKSGSPRGSYEQYF